These 20 T cell receptor beta chains were sequenced from one sample in a study of identical twins. TCRdb reanalysed the 5' RACE reads using MiXCR and keeps one entry per CDR3 protein. Here the sample spans 690,000 or so distinct CDR3 sequences, over 8.5% being singletons. These same data were also listed under a study on yellow fever vaccine responses in identical twins.

Material: PBMCs. The receptors shown here come from a woman between 18 and 29 years old in good health.

This clonotype showed up just a few times. This sequence joins TRBV20-1 and TRBJ2-5; TRBD1 agrees at 7 bases. Per the germline V gene, CDR1 is DFQATT and CDR2 is SNEGSKA (reference sequence). The V segment lost 6 bases and the J segment 5 bases; nucleotides outside the gene matches: 3. The CDR3 is made up of 11 amino acids. CDR3 in amino acids: CSATRGETQYF. In DNA form, the CDR3 reads TGCAGTGCCACCAGGGGGGAGACCCAGTACTTC.

The genes are TRBV4-3 and TRBJ2-7; the D gene is possibly TRBD1 (6 bases). The CDR3 contains 13 residues. Trimming took off 0 bases at V and 4 bases at J, with 7 bases between the two ends. The germline V gene has CDR1 LGHNA and CDR2 YSLEER. The CDR3 is CASSQDGQYEQYF. The CDR3 DNA sequence: TGCGCCAGCAGCCAAGACGGACAGTACGAGCAGTACTTC.

There are a few counts of this clonotype. The gene calls are TRBV6-5 and TRBJ2-7, with D perhaps matching TRBD1 or TRBD2 (5 bases each). CDR3 length: 16 residues. Germline V gene lookup returns CDR1 MNHEY and CDR2 SVGAGI. Trimming removed 6 bases from V and 0 bases from J, with 18 bases in between. CDR3 region: CASRDPRGYDSYEQYF. CDR3 nucleotide sequence: TGTGCCAGCAGGGACCCGAGGGGTTATGACTCCTACGAGCAGTACTTC.

This clonotype was counted many times. This chain joins TRBV7-3 and TRBJ2-3; D assignment may be TRBD1 or TRBD2 (5 bases each). V gave up 5 bases and J gave up 4 bases, with 7 bases separating them. The germline V gene encodes CDR1 SGHTA and CDR2 FQGTGA. This CDR3 region has 12 residues. For the CDR3, the DNA is TGTGCCAGCAGCCGGGACGCAGATACGCAGTATTTT. The encoded protein is CASSRDADTQYF.

V is TRBV10-3 and J is TRBJ2-1; 10 bases are shared with TRBD1. V shed 4 bases, J shed 7 bases, and the junction held 7 bases outside the gene matches. The CDR3 has 15 residues. Looked up from germline, CDR1 is ENHRY and CDR2 is SYGVKD. The CDR3 spells CAISAPGTGDNEQFF. In DNA form, the CDR3 reads TGTGCCATCAGTGCCCCCGGGACAGGGGATAATGAGCAGTTCTTC.

V usage is TRBV20-1 and J usage is TRBJ2-5; D not resolved. Trimming cost V 1 base and J 0 bases, with 12 bases left between them. The germline gives CDR1 DFQATT, CDR2 SNEGSKA (reference sequence). This CDR3 has 15 amino acids. CDR3 protein: CSARVLLTNQETQYF. The CDR3 DNA reads TGCAGTGCTAGAGTACTTCTTACGAACCAAGAGACCCAGTACTTC.

In its sample, this clonotype was seen many times. This chain links TRBV11-1 with TRBJ2-3; 10 nucleotides agree with TRBD2. Germline values: CDR1 SGHAT, CDR2 FQDESV (reference sequence). The trim removed 2 bases at V and 5 bases at J, leaving 16 bases unmatched. The CDR3 runs to 19 residues. The CDR3, as DNA: TGTGCCAGCAGCTTACCTCGAGGCACTAGCGGGATTTCAGGAGATACGCAGTATTTT. Residues: CASSLPRGTSGISGDTQYF.

This clonotype appeared a few times. The V call is TRBV10-3, the J call TRBJ2-1; possibly TRBD1 for D (5 bases). V dropped 2 bases and J dropped 4 bases, with 12 bases sitting between them. Germline V CDR1 and CDR2: ENHRY, SYGVKD. The CDR3 loop spans 15 amino acids. CDR3 amino acids: CAISEDSGVYNEQFF. In DNA form, the CDR3 reads TGTGCCATCAGTGAGGACAGTGGGGTGTACAATGAGCAGTTCTTC.

The sample holds a few counts of this clonotype. V usage is TRBV4-3 and J usage is TRBJ2-7, with D tentatively TRBD2 (7 bases). The CDR3 spans 15 residues. Per germline, CDR1 LGHNA and CDR2 YSLEER. V was clipped by 0 bases and J by 6 bases, with 15 bases between them. CDR3 loop: CASSQDLGGGVEQYF. CDR3 bases: TGCGCCAGCAGCCAAGATCTAGGGGGAGGGGTCGAGCAGTACTTC.

This clonotype was counted only a few times. J is TRBJ1-6 and V is TRBV5-1; TRBD1 agrees at 8 bases. CDR3 size: 15 residues. Germline V lookup: CDR1 SGHRS, CDR2 YFSETQ. V shed 3 bases and J 11 bases; nucleotides not matched to a gene: 10. CDR3 nucleotide sequence: TGCGCCAGCAGCTGGGGGACAGGAAAGTTCACACCCCTCCACTTT. The encoded protein is CASSWGTGKFTPLHF.

There are a few counts of this clonotype. The chain uses TRBV4-1 and TRBJ2-3, with TRBD2 matching 11 bases. The CDR3 is 20 residues long. The V gene end was trimmed by 0 bases and the J gene end by 9 bases; junction bases not matched to a gene: 20. The V gene's germline CDR1 is MGHRA and CDR2 YSYEKL. The CDR3 loop is CASSQDGTSGTTRARLTQYF. In DNA form, the CDR3 reads TGCGCCAGCAGCCAAGACGGGACTAGCGGAACCACCAGGGCACGACTCACGCAGTATTTT.

In this sample, this clonotype turned up a few times. The chain is built from TRBV4-2 and TRBJ1-2; D not certain. CDR3 length: 12 amino acids. In germline, CDR1 is LGHNA, CDR2 YNFKEQ. V was trimmed by 1 base and J by 6 bases, leaving 6 bases between them. CDR3 sequence: CASSQGMDGYTF. In DNA, the CDR3 is TGTGCCAGCAGCCAAGGAATGGATGGCTACACCTTC.

There are many counts of this clonotype. This chain's CDR3 is CASSPVRGIGELFF. The CDR3, as DNA: TGTGCCAGCAGCCCCGTGAGAGGGATCGGGGAGCTGTTTTTT. The chain combines TRBV3-1 with TRBJ2-2; D is perhaps TRBD2 (5 bases). The CDR3 has 14 residues. Trimming left V 4 bases short and J 7 bases short, with 13 bases between. In germline, CDR1 is LGHDT, CDR2 YNNKEL (reference sequence).

The rearrangement links TRBV12-3 or TRBV12-4 to TRBJ1-2; TRBD1 matches at 8 bases. CDR3 length equals 15 residues. V lost 3 bases to trimming and J lost 2 bases; unmatched junction nucleotides: 5. The CDR3 is CASSFVTGGNYGYTF. For the CDR3, the DNA is TGTGCCAGCAGTTTTGTAACAGGGGGAAACTATGGCTACACCTTC.

This clonotype has a handful of counts. The V call is TRBV12-3 or TRBV12-4, the J call TRBJ2-1, with D possibly TRBD1 on 6 matching bases. The V and J ends lost 3 bases and 0 bases respectively, with 21 bases between them. This CDR3 is built from 19 residues. This chain's CDR3 is CASSFFGRGVVSSYNEQFF. In nucleotides, the CDR3 is TGTGCCAGCAGTTTTTTTGGCAGGGGAGTCGTTAGCTCCTACAATGAGCAGTTCTTC.

This clonotype was seen a handful of times. This sequence joins TRBV11-1 and TRBJ2-1; D gene unclear. Trimming removed 4 bases at V and 4 bases at J, with 23 bases between. Germline CDR1 and CDR2: SGHAT and FQDESV (reference sequence). CDR3 length: 18 residues. The chain's CDR3 is CASSWIPKQMLGYNEQFF. CDR3 DNA sequence: TGTGCCAGCAGCTGGATCCCGAAACAGATGCTCGGGTACAATGAGCAGTTCTTC.

The chain recombines TRBV7-9 with TRBJ1-1, with 9 bases aligning to TRBD1. Germline CDR1 is SEHNR and CDR2 is FQNEAQ (reference sequence). Unmatched junction bases numbered 8, after V lost 6 bases and J lost 0 bases. This CDR3 spans 16 amino acids. CDR3 sequence: CASRPRTGALNTEAFF. The CDR3 region has the DNA TGTGCCAGCAGACCTCGGACAGGGGCATTGAACACTGAAGCTTTCTTT.

This clonotype was observed a handful of times. This chain links TRBV3-1 with TRBJ2-5, with 9 bases matching TRBD1. Germline V lookup: CDR1 LGHDT, CDR2 YNNKEL (reference sequence). V dropped 8 bases and J dropped 3; count of bases not matched to a gene: 4. The CDR3 length is 13 residues. CDR3 loop: CASGDREKETQYF. The CDR3 nucleotides are TGTGCCAGCGGGGACAGGGAAAAAGAGACCCAGTACTTC.

This rearrangement joins TRBV6-4 to TRBJ2-1; 8 bases agree with TRBD1. The length of the CDR3 is 13 residues. The V gene end was trimmed by 5 bases and the J gene end by 10 bases; junction bases not matched to a gene: 7. Germline values: CDR1 MRHNA, CDR2 SNTAGT. As DNA, the CDR3 is TGTGCCAGCAGTCAGGACAGGGTGGGCGAGCAGTTCTTC. Translating gives CASSQDRVGEQFF.

The CDR3 DNA sequence: TGTGCCAGCACTCGGGGGTCGATAGGTACAGATACGCAGTATTTT. Translated, it gives CASTRGSIGTDTQYF. The rearrangement joins TRBV2 to TRBJ2-3; weak D call: TRBD2 (6 bases). Trimming cost V 7 bases and J 3 bases, with 17 bases left between them. CDR1 is SNHLY, CDR2 FYNNEI, per germline. The CDR3 contains 15 residues. The full variable domain, its missing parts supplied by reference TRBV2 and TRBJ2-3, is EPEVTQTPSHQVTQMGQEVILRCVPISNHLYFYWYRQILGQKVEFLVSFYNNEISEKSEIFDDQFSVERPDGSNFTLKIRSTKLEDSAMYFCASTRGSIGTDTQYFGPGTRLTVL.